A selection of T cell receptor beta chains follows, all from one sample in a study of CD4 T cells in relation to SARS-CoV-2 and coronaviruses. Clones were read by immunoSEQ multiplex PCR, and TCRdb kept only the in-frame ones, dropping some. The table includes 40,000 to 50,000 clones, about 80% detected once. These receptors' targets are unknown. Sequencing was carried out using naive CD4+ T cells from PBMCs, cultured in vitro. Receptor source: an adult with COVID-19. Both conserved end residues are trimmed from each CDR3. Fields, in order: J gene, V gene, CDR3 protein.

TRBJ2-3 | TRBV5-4 | ASSLSSGRTDTQY
TRBJ2-7 | TRBV28 | ASRPLGPKPSYEQY
TRBJ2-5 | TRBV9 | ASSKLAGGQETQY
TRBJ2-7 | TRBV28 | ASSLDALVEGQY
TRBJ2-3 | TRBV10-3 | AISGVSTDTQY
TRBJ2-5 | TRBV6-6 | ASSYSVQVQETQY
TRBJ2-7 | TRBV27 | ASRLVASSSSYEQY
TRBJ2-5 | TRBV5-1 | ASGQQAPEGETQY
TRBJ1-3 | TRBV28 | ASSFGSRGNTIY
TRBJ2-5 | TRBV5-1 | ASSLAYRGETQY
TRBJ1-2 | TRBV6-1 | ASSEAGGDLYGYT
TRBJ2-1 | TRBV4-2 | ASSQEASGAYNEQF
TRBJ2-3 | TRBV6-7 | ARTQGSPGRGTDTQY
TRBJ1-6 | TRBV7-2 | ASSLVTGASSYNSPLH
TRBJ1-5 | TRBV28 | ASSLNRLPNQPQH
TRBJ2-7 | TRBV7-9 | ASSLSRDYEQY
TRBJ2-2 | TRBV7-3 | ASSPFGGRAGELF
TRBJ1-1 | TRBV3-1/TRBV3-2 | ASRGGQGLAF
TRBJ2-1 | TRBV4-2 | ASSQEGGRSSYNEQF
TRBJ1-2 | TRBV9 | ASSRGTPYGYT
TRBJ1-5 | TRBV19 | ASSSRDGFNQPQH
TRBJ1-6 | TRBV29-1 | SVRGGDNSPLH
TRBJ2-5 | TRBV4-2 | ASSQELSETQY
TRBJ2-7 | TRBV28 | ASSPVQESYEQY
TRBJ1-5 | TRBV6-2/TRBV6-3 | ASSTTGSRQPQH